This is a list of T cell receptor beta chains from one sample in a study of blood T cell repertoires in COVID-19. Sequencing was performed with immunoSEQ multiplex PCR; in TCRdb, only in-frame clones are kept and a portion is missing. Seen here are over 250,000 clones, roughly 90% observed once, and the top ten hold 0.95% to 1.3%. The sample taken for sequencing was PBMCs or T cells enriched from blood (not recorded which). The receptors were gathered from a young woman who had recovered from COVID-19. Each CDR3 is given with its conserved first and last residue. The order of the fields is clone size, D gene, V gene, J gene, CDR3 protein, CDR3 DNA. A D gene is named only where the DNA matches it firmly. Clone size appears in some rows only: once, few, many, or a class for an expanded clone.

NA,TRBD2,TRBV6-2/TRBV6-3,TRBJ2-5,CASSYSKLAGNKETQYF,TGTGCCAGCAGTTACTCGAAGCTAGCGGGAAATAAAGAGACCCAGTACTTC
once,NA,TRBV2,TRBJ1-2,CASSDSGDYGYTF,TGTGCCAGCAGTGATTCAGGGGACTATGGCTACACCTTC
NA,NA,TRBV24-1,TRBJ2-7,CATSDLPRVSYEQYF,TGTGCCACCAGTGATTTGCCCAGGGTCTCCTACGAGCAGTACTTC
NA,TRBD1,TRBV11-2,TRBJ1-4,CASSLTGTGTEKLFF,TGTGCCAGCAGCTTGACCGGGACAGGAACTGAAAAACTGTTTTTT
NA,NA,TRBV24-1,TRBJ2-1,CATSAWGEIGSYNEQFF,TGTGCCACCAGTGCTTGGGGGGAAATTGGCTCCTACAATGAGCAGTTCTTC
NA,NA,TRBV5-1,TRBJ2-3,CASSLGTGVMDTQYF,TGCGCCAGCAGCTTGGGGACTGGGGTAATGGATACGCAGTATTTT
NA,NA,TRBV7-2,TRBJ1-5,CASSPQGGSQPQHF,TGTGCCAGCAGCCCGCAGGGAGGTAGTCAGCCCCAGCATTTT
few,NA,TRBV11-2,TRBJ2-6,CASSFGAGTTGANVLTF,TGTGCCAGCAGTTTTGGCGCGGGAACCACTGGGGCCAACGTCCTGACTTTC
NA,TRBD1,TRBV5-6,TRBJ2-5,CASSLGTGTLFQETQYF,TGTGCCAGCAGCTTGGGGACAGGAACGCTGTTCCAAGAGACCCAGTACTTC
NA,TRBD1,TRBV6-2/TRBV6-3,TRBJ2-5,CASSQIPGQGMGQETQYF,TGTGCCAGCAGCCAGATCCCGGGACAGGGGATGGGCCAAGAGACCCAGTACTTC
NA,NA,TRBV15,TRBJ1-1,CATSRDLAGNTEAFF,TGTGCCACCAGCAGAGATTTGGCGGGGAACACTGAAGCTTTCTTT
NA,NA,TRBV6-2/TRBV6-3,TRBJ1-5,CASSSRDGAGNQPQHF,TGTGCCAGCAGTTCCAGGGATGGTGCGGGCAATCAGCCCCAGCATTTT
NA,TRBD1,TRBV27,TRBJ2-7,CASSLKGQFREQYF,TGTGCCAGCAGTTTGAAGGGACAGTTTCGTGAGCAGTACTTC
NA,NA,TRBV19,TRBJ1-4,CASSKREDEKLFF,TGTGCCAGTAGTAAAAGGGAGGACGAAAAACTGTTTTTT
NA,TRBD2,TRBV7-9,TRBJ2-1,CASSFGLAGGSEQFF,TGTGCCAGCAGCTTCGGACTAGCGGGAGGCAGTGAGCAGTTCTTC
NA,NA,TRBV7-8,TRBJ2-7,CASVEGGGTYEQYF,TGTGCCAGCGTGGAGGGAGGCGGTACCTACGAGCAGTACTTC
NA,NA,TRBV3-1/TRBV3-2,TRBJ2-7,CASSPLASSYEQYF,TGTGCCAGCAGCCCCTTGGCTTCCTCCTACGAGCAGTACTTC
NA,NA,TRBV28,TRBJ1-4,CASSFSVPGANEKLFF,TGTGCCAGCAGTTTTAGTGTACCGGGGGCTAATGAAAAACTGTTTTTT
NA,TRBD1,TRBV5-1,TRBJ1-2,CASSSPGQGLENGYTF,TGCGCCAGCAGCTCCCCGGGACAGGGGTTGGAAAATGGCTACACCTTC
NA,NA,TRBV28,TRBJ1-2,CASSLGQPPYGYTF,TGTGCCAGCAGTTTAGGACAGCCTCCCTATGGCTACACCTTC
NA,TRBD1,TRBV19,TRBJ1-5,CASSSRQGRYGQPQHF,TGTGCCAGTAGTTCTCGACAGGGGAGGTATGGGCAGCCCCAGCATTTT
NA,NA,TRBV19,TRBJ1-1,CATKNSFRAGGTEAFF,TGTGCCACAAAAAACTCCTTTCGAGCGGGGGGCACTGAAGCTTTCTTT
NA,NA,TRBV4-2,TRBJ2-7,CASSQEDYQIYEQYF,TGTGCCAGCAGCCAAGAGGACTATCAAATCTACGAGCAGTACTTC
NA,NA,TRBV4-1,TRBJ1-4,CASSQDSGFNEKLFF,TGCGCCAGCAGCCAAGATTCAGGGTTTAATGAAAAACTGTTTTTT
NA,TRBD1,TRBV5-1,TRBJ2-1,CASSSGLGQGYNEQFF,TGCGCCAGCAGCTCGGGTTTGGGACAGGGCTACAATGAGCAGTTCTTC